One sample yielded the 8 T cell receptor beta chains listed below, sequenced in a study of regulatory T cells in long-lasting Graves disease. Time point specified: newly diagnosed GD, antithyroid drugs for less than 3 months. Preparation of the TCR library used RNA extracted from PBMCs. Construction of TCR beta libraries relied on iRepertoire HTBI primers and on Arm-PCR targeting CDR3 regions. Via MiXCR, TCRdb re-called the multiplex PCR reads, giving one row per CDR3 protein. The sample includes around 500,000 distinct CDR3 sequences, about 16% seen only once; the top ten take roughly 25%. The same data also went into a second study, on T cells in Graves' hyperthyroidism and ophthalmopathy.

The starting material was peripheral blood mononuclear cells (PBMCs), obtained at new diagnosis, from a patient treated with antithyroid drugs. These receptors all stem from a woman between 40 and 65 years old with Graves disease.

The chain has TRBV7-9 and TRBJ1-1; D unresolved. Germline CDR1 is SEHNR and CDR2 is FQNEAQ (reference sequence). V was trimmed by 1 base and J by 1 base, leaving 10 bases between them. This CDR3 comprises 15 residues. CDR3 in amino acids: CASSLDWIGNTEAFF. CDR3 nucleotide sequence: TGTGCCAGCAGCTTAGACTGGATAGGGAACACTGAAGCTTTCTTT.

The V gene is TRBV6-1, the J gene TRBJ1-5; 8 bases agree with TRBD1. V was clipped by 7 bases and J by 6 bases; unmatched bases: 8. The CDR3 spans 14 residues. The germline CDR1 and CDR2 sequences are MNHNS and SASEGT. The CDR3 bases are TGTGCCAGCACCGGACAGGGCTCAGCTCAGCCCCAGCATTTT. It translates to CASTGQGSAQPQHF.

Many counts were recorded for this clonotype. The chain uses TRBV19 and TRBJ1-1; a possible D gene is TRBD1 (6 bases). This CDR3 has 14 residues. The V end lost 2 bases, the J end lost 1 base, and 8 bases lay between the germline ends. CDR1 and CDR2 from the germline V gene are LNHDA and SQIVND (reference sequence). The CDR3 DNA reads as TGTGCCAGTAGTATACGGGGGGCGAACACTGAAGCTTTCTTT. This translates into CASSIRGANTEAFF.

The genes are TRBV19 and TRBJ1-1; D is uncertain. This CDR3 has 13 amino acids. The V end was cut by 6 bases, the J end by 2 bases, with 10 bases between. Germline V gene data show CDR1 as LNHDA and CDR2 as SQIVND (reference sequence). The DNA of the CDR3 is TGTGCCAGTAGAGAGGACCTCAACACTGAAGCTTTCTTT. Residues: CASREDLNTEAFF.

This clonotype was observed many times. The chain has TRBV28 and TRBJ2-5, with 10 bases aligning to TRBD1. This CDR3 region has 15 residues. The trim removed 8 bases at V and 7 bases at J, leaving 13 bases unmatched. Germline loops: CDR1 MDHEN, CDR2 SYDVKM. The CDR3 region is CASGGMGQGRVTQYF. The CDR3 DNA sequence: TGTGCCAGCGGGGGGATGGGACAGGGGCGAGTGACCCAGTACTTC.

The chain employs TRBV6-2 or TRBV6-3 and TRBJ1-1; a weak D match, TRBD1 (5 bases). Trimming pared 2 bases from V and 2 bases from J, leaving 9 bases between. CDR1 is MNHEY, CDR2 SVGEGT, per germline. The CDR3 loop spans 14 amino acids. For the CDR3, the DNA is TGTGCCAGCAGTTACCCGACAGCAAACACTGAAGCTTTCTTT. Residues: CASSYPTANTEAFF.

With regard to this clonotype: A much larger clone lies a single base off, so this may be a read error. V is TRBV13 and J is TRBJ2-1, with D possibly being TRBD2 (6 bases). This CDR3 has 16 residues. Germline V CDR1 and CDR2: PRHDT, FYEKMQ (reference sequence). In nucleotides, the CDR3 is TGTGCCAGCAGCGTATTAGCGGCCAGCTCCCACAATGAGCAGTTCTTC. As protein: CASSVLAASSHNEQFF.

This clonotype was recorded a few times. The chain's CDR3 is CASRLGQRGGRGEDTQYF. CDR3 bases: TGTGCCAGTCGACTGGGGCAAAGGGGGGGGCGAGGGGAAGATACGCAGTATTTT. The chain has TRBV19 and TRBJ2-3; D is perhaps TRBD2 (7 bases). Germline V lookup: CDR1 LNHDA, CDR2 SQIVND (reference sequence). The length of the CDR3 is 18 residues. With 8 bases removed from V and 5 bases from J, the gap between germline ends came to 29 bases. Variable domain in full (rest from reference TRBV19 and TRBJ2-3): DGGITQSPKYLFRKEGQNVTLSCEQNLNHDAMYWYRQDPGQGLRLIYYSQIVNDFQKGDIAEGYSVSREKKESFPLTVTSAQKNPTAFYLCASRLGQRGGRGEDTQYFGPGTRLTVL.